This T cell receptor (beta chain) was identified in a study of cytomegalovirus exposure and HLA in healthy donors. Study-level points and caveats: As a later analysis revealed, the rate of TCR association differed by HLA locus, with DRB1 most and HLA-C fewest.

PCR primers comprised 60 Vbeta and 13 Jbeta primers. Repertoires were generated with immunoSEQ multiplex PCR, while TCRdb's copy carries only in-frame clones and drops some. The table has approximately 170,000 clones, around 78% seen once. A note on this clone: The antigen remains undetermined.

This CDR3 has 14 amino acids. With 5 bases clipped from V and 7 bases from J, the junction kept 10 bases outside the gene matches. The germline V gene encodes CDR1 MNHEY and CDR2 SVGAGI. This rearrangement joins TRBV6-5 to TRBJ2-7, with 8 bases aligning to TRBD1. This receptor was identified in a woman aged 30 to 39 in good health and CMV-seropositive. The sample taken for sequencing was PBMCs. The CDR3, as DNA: TGTGCCAGCAGTGTTGGACAGGGCGGTTGGGAGCAGTACTTC. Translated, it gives CASSVGQGGWEQYF.